One and the same sample provided the 22 T cell receptor beta chains below, sequenced in a study of regulatory T cells in long-lasting Graves disease (dated by TCRdb to 2020 to 2022). The library was produced with multiplex PCR. Sequencing was performed on an Illumina HiSeq 4000. To build TCR beta libraries, CDR3 regions were amplified by Arm-PCR using iRepertoire HTBI primers. Clones were called with MiXCR by TCRdb after fastp trimmed the public reads at Q25, and only in-frame beta chains were retained. Duplicate CDR3 protein sequences are folded into a single record with the most common DNA and genes. The sample has 360,000 or so distinct CDR3 sequences on record, over 15% of them singletons. 30% of the sample comes from the top ten. The label giving this sample's time point can be read as: newly diagnosed GD, antithyroid drugs for less than 3 months. For both TCR sequencing and RNA sequencing, RNA was extracted from PBMCs in TRIzol.

These data also featured in a second study, about T cells in Graves' hyperthyroidism and ophthalmopathy.

Sequences were derived from peripheral blood mononuclear cells (PBMCs), sampled at new diagnosis, from a patient treated with antithyroid drugs. All receptors derive from a middle-aged man with Graves disease. Donor details come from another sample of the same person, matched by shared clones.

In its sample, this clonotype was seen many times. The chain recombines TRBV12-3 or TRBV12-4 with TRBJ2-2; 7 positions match TRBD1. Trimming at V came to 6 bases and at J to 4 bases, leaving 20 bases not matched to a gene. The CDR3 sequence is 19 residues long. The CDR3 nucleotides are TGTGCCAGCAGCCGAGCACCCGCTACCACAGACAGGGTCACCGGGGAGCTGTTTTTT. Translated, it gives CASSRAPATTDRVTGELFF.

This clonotype was observed many times. The genes are TRBV7-2 and TRBJ2-5; D is unresolved. V dropped 0 bases and J dropped 0 bases, with 5 bases sitting between them. The CDR3 covers 14 residues. CDR1 and CDR2 (germline): SGHTA, FQGNSA. CDR3 nucleotides: TGTGCCAGCAGCTTAGCGGTCTACCAAGAGACCCAGTACTTC. Translating it yields CASSLAVYQETQYF. Full variable domain (rest looked up from reference TRBV7-2 and TRBJ2-5): GAGVSQSPSNKVTEKGKDVELRCDPISGHTALYWYRQSLGQGLEFLIYFQGNSAPDKSGLPSDRFSAERTGGSVSTLTIQRTQQEDSAVYLCASSLAVYQETQYFGPGTRLLVL.

As to this clonotype: The conserved closing phenylalanine or tryptophan is absent in this CDR3, likely reflecting a read error. The chain employs TRBV18 and TRBJ2-5, with D unclear. This CDR3 is built from 11 residues. Trimming removed 3 bases from V and 5 bases from J, with 4 bases in between. CDR1 KGHSH and CDR2 LQKENI come from the germline V gene. CDR3 nucleotides: TGTGCCAGCTCACCCATGGAGACCCAGTACTCC. This translates into CASSPMETQYS.

The sample holds many counts of this clonotype. The genes are TRBV6-2 or TRBV6-3 and TRBJ2-3; tentative D call: TRBD2 (6 bases). Per the germline V gene, CDR1 is MNHEY and CDR2 is SVGEGT. Trimming took off 0 bases at V and 2 bases at J, with 9 bases between the two ends. The CDR3 is 15 amino acids. The CDR3 loop reads CASSYSGGNTDTQYF. The DNA for the CDR3 is TGTGCCAGCAGTTACTCTGGGGGGAACACAGATACGCAGTATTTT.

In its sample, this clonotype was seen a few times. The chain joins TRBV6-2 or TRBV6-3 to TRBJ1-5; a weak D match, TRBD1 (5 bases). The length of the CDR3 is 18 residues. CDR1 MNHEY and CDR2 SVGEGT come from the germline V gene. V lost 2 bases to trimming and J lost 0 bases, with 17 bases between them. CDR3 nucleotide sequence: TGTGCCAGCAGTTACGCGGGACGGAGGATTTATAGCAATCAGCCCCAGCATTTT. It yields the protein CASSYAGRRIYSNQPQHF.

This clonotype showed up just a few times. The J gene is TRBJ1-5, the V gene TRBV4-2; the match to TRBD1 covers 7 bases. J lost 3 bases, V lost 1 base, and 3 bases had no gene match. The CDR3 covers 15 residues. The germline gives CDR1 LGHNA, CDR2 YNFKEQ. The CDR3 loop reads CASSQGGQSNQPQHF. CDR3 DNA sequence: TGTGCCAGCAGCCAAGGGGGACAGTCCAATCAGCCCCAGCATTTT.

As to this clonotype: Being one base from a much bigger clone, this may be a read error. The V and J genes are TRBV12-3 or TRBV12-4 and TRBJ2-1; D is ambiguous. The end of the DNA aligns better with TRBJ2-5, so the J call may be wrong. The CDR3 loop spans 13 amino acids. Written as DNA, the CDR3 is TGTGCCAGCAGCCGGGCCAGAGGAGAGACCCAGTACTTC. Protein product: CASSRARGETQYF.

Remarks on this clonotype: A far larger clone is one nucleotide away, so this likely arose from a read error. V is TRBV10-3 and J is TRBJ1-1, with D unresolved. V lost 5 bases, J lost 7 bases, and 20 bases lay in between. Germline loops: CDR1 ENHRY, CDR2 SYGVKD. CDR3 size: 15 residues. The CDR3 spells CAISLFKGRADEAFF. In nucleotides, the CDR3 is TGTGCCATCAGTTTGTTTAAGGGCAGAGCTGATGAAGCTTTCTTT.

Worth noting for this clonotype: A read error is possible here, since a much larger clone lies one base away. The rearrangement links TRBV6-2 or TRBV6-3 to TRBJ1-5, with a weak D call TRBD1 (6 bases). V was clipped by 2 bases and J by 4 bases, with 6 bases between them. CDR3 length equals 13 residues. Germline V gives CDR1 MNHEY, CDR2 SVGEGT. Here the CDR3 reads CASSYTGNQPQHF. CDR3 in DNA: TGTGCCAGCAGTTACACAGGGAATCAGCCCCAGCATTTT.

V usage is TRBV5-1 and J usage is TRBJ2-2; TRBD2 matches 7 bases. With 4 bases clipped from V and 3 bases from J, the junction kept 6 bases outside the gene matches. The CDR3 covers 15 residues. Germline CDR1 SGHRS, CDR2 YFSETQ. The CDR3 loop reads CASSPGGSDTGELFF. CDR3 sequence (DNA): TGCGCCAGCAGCCCCGGGGGGTCGGACACCGGGGAGCTGTTTTTT.

J is TRBJ2-2 and V is TRBV20-1; TRBD2 agrees at 13 bases. CDR3 length: 18 residues. Germline-derived CDR1 and CDR2 are DFQATT and SNEGSKA (reference sequence). V trimming: 5 bases; J trimming: 5 bases; junction bases outside the gene matches: 14. The CDR3 DNA reads as TGCAGTGCTGGGGCCGCGGGGACTAGCGGGGTATTTACCGGGGAGCTGTTTTTT. Translated: CSAGAAGTSGVFTGELFF.

The rearrangement uses TRBV19 and TRBJ2-4, with TRBD2 matching 10 bases. This CDR3 comprises 15 residues. Germline assignment: CDR1 LNHDA and CDR2 SQIVND (reference sequence). V lost 3 bases to trimming and J lost 6 bases; unmatched junction nucleotides: 5. The CDR3 is CASSIGASGGNIQYF. CDR3 DNA: TGTGCCAGTAGTATTGGAGCTAGCGGGGGAAACATTCAGTACTTC. Filled out from reference TRBV19 and TRBJ2-4, the complete variable domain reads DGGITQSPKYLFRKEGQNVTLSCEQNLNHDAMYWYRQDPGQGLRLIYYSQIVNDFQKGDIAEGYSVSREKKESFPLTVTSAQKNPTAFYLCASSIGASGGNIQYFGAGTRLSVL.

This chain links TRBV4-2 with TRBJ2-3, with 10 bases lining up with TRBD2. Germline lookup yields CDR1 LGHNA and CDR2 YNFKEQ. The CDR3 runs 15 residues. J lost 4 bases, V lost 5 bases, and 6 bases had no gene match. The CDR3 DNA reads TGTGCCAGCAGCTCGAGCGGGGGGGTATCAGATACGCAGTATTTT. Its protein is CASSSSGGVSDTQYF.

The genes are TRBV6-2 or TRBV6-3 and TRBJ2-4; 9 nucleotides match TRBD1. Per germline, CDR1 MNHEY and CDR2 SVGEGT. The ends lost 1 base at V and 1 base at J; junction bases unmatched: 5. The CDR3 has 17 amino acids. The CDR3 nucleotides are TGTGCCAGCAGTTACTTACAGGGGGCTGAGGCCAAAAACATTCAGTACTTC. This encodes CASSYLQGAEAKNIQYF.

There are a few counts of this clonotype. Just one base apart from a much larger clone, this may be a read error. The chain is built from TRBV11-1 and TRBJ2-1; 11 bases match TRBD2. The CDR3 covers 15 residues. CDR1 is SGHAT, CDR2 FQDESV, per germline (reference sequence). The CDR3 loop reads CASSLLAGGNNEQSF. The CDR3 bases are TGTGCCAGCAGCTTACTAGCGGGGGGAAACAATGAGCAGTCCTTC.

A few counts support this clonotype. The chain carries TRBV3-1 and TRBJ2-4; D is undetermined. CDR1 and CDR2 (germline): LGHDT, YNNKEL (reference sequence). With 1 base removed from V and 0 bases from J, the gap between germline ends came to 10 bases. The length of the CDR3 is 16 residues. CDR3 DNA sequence: TGTGCCAGCAGCCAAGGACTCTCCTTAGCCAAAAACATTCAGTACTTC. Protein: CASSQGLSLAKNIQYF.

Many counts were recorded for this clonotype. The V call is TRBV28, the J call TRBJ2-1; no firm D call. The CDR3 runs 12 residues. Germline loops: CDR1 MDHEN, CDR2 SYDVKM. The V end was cut by 5 bases, the J end by 5 bases, with 7 bases between. In nucleotides, the CDR3 is TGTGCCAGCAGTCTTGGAGACAATGAGCAGTTCTTC. Protein sequence: CASSLGDNEQFF.

This clonotype was observed many times. The chain recombines TRBV28 with TRBJ2-7; 8 positions match TRBD1. CDR3 length equals 13 residues. From germline, CDR1 is MDHEN and CDR2 SYDVKM. The trim removed 5 bases at V and 3 bases at J, leaving 3 bases unmatched. The CDR3 DNA reads TGTGCCAGCAGTCTCGGGACAGGCTACGAGCAGTACTTC. This gives the protein CASSLGTGYEQYF.

This clonotype has only a few counts. This sequence joins TRBV28 and TRBJ2-1; weak D call: TRBD1 (6 bases). The ends were cut back, 7 bases at V and 3 bases at J, with 16 bases in the middle. Germline assignment: CDR1 MDHEN and CDR2 SYDVKM. The CDR3 has 15 residues. The CDR3 is CASMGAPAIYNEQFF. CDR3 coding DNA: TGTGCCAGCATGGGGGCTCCTGCTATCTACAATGAGCAGTTCTTC.

This clonotype has at least ten counts. The genes are TRBV6-1 and TRBJ1-4; D unclear. Germline CDR1 is MNHNS and CDR2 is SASEGT. Trimming took 6 bases from V and 3 from J, leaving 23 bases between them. This CDR3 has 18 residues. The CDR3 coding sequence is TGTGCCAGCAGACCACACCTCAGCCAGGCCCGCGCTAATGAAAAACTGTTTTTT. Protein product: CASRPHLSQARANEKLFF.

Ten or more counts support this clonotype. The V call is TRBV7-8, the J call TRBJ2-5; no reliable D call. Per the germline V gene, CDR1 is SGHVS and CDR2 is FQNEAQ. The CDR3 contains 12 residues. V lost 3 bases and J lost 6, with 8 bases in between. The CDR3 nucleotides are TGTGCCAGCAGCTTGCCCGCGAAGACCCAGTACTTC. It is translated as CASSLPAKTQYF.

V is TRBV14 and J is TRBJ1-1; D remains unclear. Per germline, CDR1 SGHDN and CDR2 FVKESK. This CDR3 comprises 14 residues. V was clipped by 4 bases and J by 8 bases, with 17 bases between them. The CDR3 region is CASSLGGGAAEAFF. The CDR3 coding sequence is TGTGCCAGCAGCCTAGGAGGTGGAGCGGCCGAAGCTTTCTTT.